These 18 T cell receptor beta chains were sequenced from one sample in a study of blood T cell repertoires in COVID-19. Using immunoSEQ multiplex PCR, the repertoire was profiled, and TCRdb retains in-frame clones only, with some absent. In the table there are a few hundred thousand clones, 85% of which are singletons. The sequencing input was peripheral blood. These receptors all come from a woman younger than 35 with acute or convalescent COVID-19.

The CDR3 region is CASISWGPRVDGNTIYF. DNA for the CDR3: TGTGCCAGTATCTCTTGGGGGCCCCGTGTTGATGGAAACACCATATATTTT. The chain employs TRBV19 and TRBJ1-3, with D perhaps matching TRBD1 (6 bases). Deletions cut 7 bases from V and 3 bases from J, with 22 bases between. Germline lookup yields CDR1 LNHDA and CDR2 SQIVND (reference sequence). The length of the CDR3 is 17 residues.

The rearrangement uses TRBV15 and TRBJ1-2; 10 nucleotides agree with TRBD1. CDR1 is LNHNV, CDR2 YYDKDF, per germline (reference sequence). The CDR3 length is 14 residues. Unmatched junction bases numbered 6, after V lost 5 bases and J lost 6 bases. CDR3: CATSGRGQGNGYTF. In DNA form, the CDR3 reads TGTGCCACCAGCGGGCGGGGACAGGGGAATGGCTACACCTTC. The full variable domain, in which reference TRBV15 and TRBJ1-2 provide the parts outside the CDR3, is DAMVIQNPRYQVTQFGKPVTLSCSQTLNHNVMYWYQQKSSQAPKLLFHYYDKDFNNEADTPDNFQSRRPNTSFCFLDIRSPGLGDTAMYLCATSGRGQGNGYTFGSGTRLTVV.

There are a few counts of this clone. In nucleotides, the CDR3 is TGTGCCACCAGCAGAGATTTCCTCGAGCAGTACTTC. It codes for CATSRDFLEQYF. The chain recombines TRBV15 with TRBJ2-7; D is uncertain. This CDR3 comprises 12 residues. CDR1 LNHNV and CDR2 YYDKDF come from the germline V gene (reference sequence). Trimming removed 0 bases at V and 6 bases at J, with 6 bases between.

The chain carries TRBV5-1 and TRBJ1-1; 8 bases agree with TRBD1. Germline V lookup: CDR1 SGHRS, CDR2 YFSETQ. The CDR3 is made up of 13 amino acids. J lost 7 bases, V lost 2 bases, and 4 bases had no gene match. CDR3 coding DNA: TGCGCCAGCAGCTTAACAGGGACAGGTGAAGCTTTCTTT. It is translated as CASSLTGTGEAFF. The full variable domain, rest sourced from reference TRBV5-1 and TRBJ1-1, is KAGVTQTPRYLIKTRGQQVTLSCSPISGHRSVSWYQQTPGQGLQFLFEYFSETQRNKGNFPGRFSGRQFSNSRSEMNVSTLELGDSALYLCASSLTGTGEAFFGQGTRLTVV.

The chain is built from TRBV9 and TRBJ1-5, with TRBD1 identical over 8 bases. Trimming removed 1 base from V and 5 bases from J; junction bases left unmatched: 2. Germline CDR1 is SGDLS and CDR2 is YYNGEE. The CDR3 length is 14 residues. CDR3 DNA sequence: TGTGCCAGCAGCGTAAAGGGACAGGATCAGCCCCAGCATTTT. It codes for CASSVKGQDQPQHF.

This chain joins TRBV28 and TRBJ2-7; TRBD2 is a possible D gene (5 bases). The germline gives CDR1 MDHEN, CDR2 SYDVKM. V shed 9 bases and J shed 1 base, with 19 bases lying between them. The CDR3 contains 15 residues. For the CDR3, the DNA is TGTGCCAGTCATCCTAGTACGGGGTTGTCCTACGAGCAGTACTTC. It is translated as CASHPSTGLSYEQYF.

A remark on this clone: Relative to the germline gene, one junction end is altered; a read error may explain this. Written as DNA, the CDR3 is TGTGCCAGCAGGGAAGCCGGGACAGGGTATGGCTACGCCTTC. Its translation: CASREAGTGYGYAF. The genes are TRBV6-1 and TRBJ1-2, with 9 bases fitting TRBD1. CDR3 length: 14 amino acids. Germline V gives CDR1 MNHNS, CDR2 SASEGT.

As regards this clone: Being one base from a much bigger clone, this may be a read error. The genes are TRBV5-6 and TRBJ1-1; 8 positions agree with TRBD1. Germline assignment: CDR1 SGHDT and CDR2 YYEEEE. The CDR3 is made up of 14 amino acids. V lost 4 bases, J lost 4 bases, and 6 bases stayed unmatched. The CDR3 region is CASSLGQGGTEAFF. The CDR3 DNA sequence: TGTGCCAGCAGCCTTGGACAGGGAGGCACTGAAGCTTTCTTT.

V gene TRBV7-2 combines with J gene TRBJ1-1; maybe TRBD1 (5 bases). CDR3 size: 16 residues. Germline CDR1 and CDR2: SGHTA and FQGNSA. With 5 bases removed from V and 0 bases from J, the gap between germline ends came to 16 bases. CDR3 in amino acids: CASSPGPGKMNTEAFF. The CDR3 DNA reads as TGTGCCAGCAGCCCAGGCCCAGGGAAGATGAACACTGAAGCTTTCTTT.

There are a few counts of this clone. This chain connects TRBV6-1 to TRBJ1-5, with D uncertain. Trimming pared 2 bases from V and 1 base from J, leaving 9 bases between. The V gene's germline CDR1 is MNHNS and CDR2 SASEGT. The CDR3 sequence is 15 residues long. CDR3 sequence (DNA): TGTGCCAGCAGTGAAAGGTTCGGGAGCAATCAGCCCCAGCATTTT. This sequence encodes CASSERFGSNQPQHF.

V is TRBV27 and J is TRBJ2-7, with TRBD1 identical over 8 bases. The CDR3 is 15 residues long. V lost 2 bases to trimming and J lost 2 bases; unmatched junction nucleotides: 5. In germline, CDR1 is MNHEY, CDR2 SMNVEV (reference sequence). This CDR3 reads CASSLTGGLAYEQYF. CDR3 nucleotides: TGTGCCAGCAGTTTAACAGGGGGATTGGCCTACGAGCAGTACTTC.

This clone appeared once. V usage is TRBV7-9 and J usage is TRBJ2-7; 14 bases match TRBD2. Germline CDR1 is SEHNR and CDR2 is FQNEAQ (reference sequence). With 5 bases clipped from V and 3 bases from J, the junction kept 6 bases outside the gene matches. The CDR3 spans 16 residues. The chain's CDR3 is CASSRTGLAGDYEQYF. CDR3 DNA sequence: TGTGCCAGCAGCCGGACGGGACTAGCGGGAGACTACGAGCAGTACTTC.

The chain employs TRBV9 and TRBJ1-3, with TRBD1 identical over 8 bases. Germline CDR1 reads SGDLS; CDR2 reads YYNGEE. This CDR3 has 14 residues. V was pared by 0 bases and J by 4 bases, with 0 bases of the junction left unmatched. The CDR3 DNA reads as TGTGCCAGCAGCGTAGGGACAGGGGGAAACACCATATATTTT. Protein: CASSVGTGGNTIYF.

The chain links TRBV13 to TRBJ2-5, with 7 bases aligning to TRBD2. The CDR3 loop spans 16 amino acids. Trimming at V came to 5 bases and at J to 4 bases, leaving 13 bases not matched to a gene. The germline V gene encodes CDR1 PRHDT and CDR2 FYEKMQ (reference sequence). This chain's CDR3 is CASSPYGGGGRETQYF. The CDR3 DNA follows: TGTGCCAGCAGCCCCTATGGCGGGGGTGGTAGAGAGACCCAGTACTTC. Full variable domain (missing parts from reference TRBV13 and TRBJ2-5): AAGVIQSPRHLIKEKRETATLKCYPIPRHDTVYWYQQGPGQDPQFLISFYEKMQSDKGSIPDRFSAQQFSDYHSELNMSSLELGDSALYFCASSPYGGGGRETQYFGPGTRLLVL.

The V and J genes are TRBV4-1 and TRBJ2-1; TRBD2 aligns across 14 bases. The J segment lost 3 bases and the V segment lost 3 bases, leaving 19 bases of the junction unmatched. CDR1 and CDR2 (germline): MGHRA, YSYEKL. This CDR3 region has 22 residues. Here the CDR3 reads CASSQKTSGRALLGRGYNEQFF. CDR3 nucleotide sequence: TGCGCCAGCAGCCAGAAGACTAGCGGGAGGGCCCTCCTCGGGCGGGGCTACAATGAGCAGTTCTTC.

This CDR3 is CASSSGPDSYEQYF. CDR3 nucleotides: TGTGCCAGCAGCTCGGGTCCAGACTCCTACGAGCAGTACTTC. V gene TRBV5-8 combines with J gene TRBJ2-7; D is ambiguous. The V end was cut by 3 bases, the J end by 0 bases, with 10 bases between. The CDR3 sequence is 14 residues long. Germline CDR1 is SGHTS and CDR2 is YDEGEE.

This chain uses TRBV28 with TRBJ1-2; D is undetermined. The CDR3 runs 14 residues. CDR1 and CDR2 (germline): MDHEN, SYDVKM. V was cut by 6 bases and J by 3 bases, with 14 bases left in between. The CDR3 region has the DNA TGTGCCAGCAGGACCGTGAGGGAATACTATGGCTACACCTTC. It yields the protein CASRTVREYYGYTF.

V and J are TRBV27 and TRBJ2-3; D unclear. Germline CDR1 reads MNHEY; CDR2 reads SMNVEV (reference sequence). V was shortened by 2 bases and J by 2 bases, with 8 bases between the two germline ends. This CDR3 region has 14 residues. The CDR3, as DNA: TGTGCCAGCAGTTTAGGCGGTTACACAGATACGCAGTATTTT. Encoded protein: CASSLGGYTDTQYF.